The TCR beta chain described here comes from a study of T cell responses to AZD1222 COVID-19 vaccine. Only in-frame clones appear in the TCRdb table, and some are missing; sequencing was by immunoSEQ multiplex PCR. Here the sample spans around 99,000 clones, 85% to 95% being singletons. The germline V gene has CDR1 SGHTA and CDR2 FQGNSA. The CDR3 length is 14 residues. Trimming removed 5 bases at V and 5 bases at J, with 13 bases between. The receptor's source is an adult in good health. The sequences come from peripheral blood, collected on day 0 of AZD1222 vaccination. The rearrangement joins TRBV7-2 to TRBJ1-5; possible D gene TRBD1, 6 bases. The CDR3 loop reads CASSIRPGDQPQHF. The CDR3, as DNA: TGTGCCAGCAGCATTCGCCCAGGGGATCAGCCCCAGCATTTT.